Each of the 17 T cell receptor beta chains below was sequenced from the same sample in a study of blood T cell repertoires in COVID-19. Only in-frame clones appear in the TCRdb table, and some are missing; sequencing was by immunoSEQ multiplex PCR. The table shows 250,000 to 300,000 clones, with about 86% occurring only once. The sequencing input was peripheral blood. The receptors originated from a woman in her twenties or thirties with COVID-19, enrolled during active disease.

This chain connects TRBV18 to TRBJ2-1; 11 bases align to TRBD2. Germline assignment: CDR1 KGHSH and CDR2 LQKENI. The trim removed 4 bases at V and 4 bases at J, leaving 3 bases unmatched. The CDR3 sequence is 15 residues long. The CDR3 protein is CASSQTSGEYNEQFF. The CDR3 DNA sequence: TGTGCCAGCTCACAGACTAGCGGGGAGTACAATGAGCAGTTCTTC.

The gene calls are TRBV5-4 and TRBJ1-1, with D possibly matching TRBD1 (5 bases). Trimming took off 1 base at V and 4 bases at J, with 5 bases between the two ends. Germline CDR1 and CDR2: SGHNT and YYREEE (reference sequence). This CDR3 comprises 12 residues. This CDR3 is CASSLTGTEAFF. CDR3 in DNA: TGTGCCAGCAGCTTGACAGGCACTGAAGCTTTCTTT.

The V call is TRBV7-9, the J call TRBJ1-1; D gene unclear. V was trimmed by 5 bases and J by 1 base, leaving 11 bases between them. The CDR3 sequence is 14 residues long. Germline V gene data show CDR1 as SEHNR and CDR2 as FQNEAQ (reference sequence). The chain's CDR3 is CASSPGLSNTEAFF. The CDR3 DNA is TGTGCCAGCAGCCCCGGACTCTCGAACACTGAAGCTTTCTTT.

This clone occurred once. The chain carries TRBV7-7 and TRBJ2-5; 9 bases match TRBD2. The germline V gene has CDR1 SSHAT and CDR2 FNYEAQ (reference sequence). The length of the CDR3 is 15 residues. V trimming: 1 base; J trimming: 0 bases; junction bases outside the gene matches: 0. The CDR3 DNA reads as TGTGCCAGCAGCTTAGGCGGGGGGGACCAAGAGACCCAGTACTTC. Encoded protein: CASSLGGGDQETQYF.

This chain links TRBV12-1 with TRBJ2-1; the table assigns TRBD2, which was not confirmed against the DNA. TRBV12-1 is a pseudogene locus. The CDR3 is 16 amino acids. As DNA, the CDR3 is TGTGCCAGCAGCTCGGGACTAGCGGGGGGTTACAATGAGCAGTTCTTC. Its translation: CASSSGLAGGYNEQFF.

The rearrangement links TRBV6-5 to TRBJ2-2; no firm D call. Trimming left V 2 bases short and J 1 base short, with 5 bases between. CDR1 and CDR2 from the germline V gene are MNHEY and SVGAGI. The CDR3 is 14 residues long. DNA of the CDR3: TGTGCCAGCAGTTACCCCCAGAACACCGGGGAGCTGTTTTTT. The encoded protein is CASSYPQNTGELFF.

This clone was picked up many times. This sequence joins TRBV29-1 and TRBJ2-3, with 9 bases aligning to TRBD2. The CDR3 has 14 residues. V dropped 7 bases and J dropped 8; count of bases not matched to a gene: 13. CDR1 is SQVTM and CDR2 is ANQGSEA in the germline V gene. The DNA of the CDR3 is TGCAGCGCCACCTCCGCGGGGGGGCCGGTTACGCAGTATTTT. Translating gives CSATSAGGPVTQYF.

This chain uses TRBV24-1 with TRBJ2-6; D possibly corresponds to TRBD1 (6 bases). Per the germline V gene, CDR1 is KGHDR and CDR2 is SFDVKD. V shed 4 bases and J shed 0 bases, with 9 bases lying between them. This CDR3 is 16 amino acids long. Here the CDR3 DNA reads TGTGCCACCAGTGAGGACAGTCGCTCTGGGGCCAACGTCCTGACTTTC. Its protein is CATSEDSRSGANVLTF.

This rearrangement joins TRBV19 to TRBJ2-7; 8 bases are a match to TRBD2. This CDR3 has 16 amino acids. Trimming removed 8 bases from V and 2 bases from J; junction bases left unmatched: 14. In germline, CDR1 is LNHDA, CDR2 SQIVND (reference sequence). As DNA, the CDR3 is TGTGCCAGTCGGTCGGCGGGGGGACTATCACCCTACGAGCAGTACTTC. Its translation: CASRSAGGLSPYEQYF.

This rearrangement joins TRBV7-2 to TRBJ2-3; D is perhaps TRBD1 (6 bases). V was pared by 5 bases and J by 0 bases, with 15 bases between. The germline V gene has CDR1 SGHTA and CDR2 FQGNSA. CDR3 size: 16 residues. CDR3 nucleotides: TGTGCCAGCAGCCGGAGGACAGTCTCTAGCACAGATACGCAGTATTTT. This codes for CASSRRTVSSTDTQYF.

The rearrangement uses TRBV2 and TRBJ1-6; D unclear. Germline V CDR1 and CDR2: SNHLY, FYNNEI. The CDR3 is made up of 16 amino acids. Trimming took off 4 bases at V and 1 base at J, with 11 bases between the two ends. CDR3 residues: CASSGSVESYNSPLHF. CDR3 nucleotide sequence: TGTGCCAGCAGTGGGAGTGTGGAATCCTATAATTCACCCCTCCACTTT.

The CDR3: CASRLGDTEAFF. CDR3 DNA sequence: TGTGCCAGCAGATTAGGGGACACTGAAGCTTTCTTT. J is TRBJ1-1 and V is TRBV6-6; D may be TRBD1 (5 bases). Between the trimmed V and J ends, which lost 6 bases and 3 bases, there was a span of 8 bases. The CDR3 is made up of 12 amino acids. Germline lookup yields CDR1 MNHNY and CDR2 SVGAGI (reference sequence).

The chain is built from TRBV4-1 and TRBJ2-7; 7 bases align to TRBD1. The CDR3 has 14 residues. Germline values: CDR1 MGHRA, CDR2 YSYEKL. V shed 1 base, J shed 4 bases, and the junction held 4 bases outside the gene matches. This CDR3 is CASSQAQGEYEQYF. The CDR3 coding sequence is TGCGCCAGCAGCCAAGCCCAGGGGGAATACGAGCAGTACTTC.

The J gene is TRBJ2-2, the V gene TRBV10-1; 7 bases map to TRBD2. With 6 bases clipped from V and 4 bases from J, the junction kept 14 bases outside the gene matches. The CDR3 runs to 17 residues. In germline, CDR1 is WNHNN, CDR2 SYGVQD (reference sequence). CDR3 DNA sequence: TGCGCCAGCAGCGCAACACTAGCGTCCCGTATCACCGGGGAGCTGTTTTTT. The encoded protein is CASSATLASRITGELFF.

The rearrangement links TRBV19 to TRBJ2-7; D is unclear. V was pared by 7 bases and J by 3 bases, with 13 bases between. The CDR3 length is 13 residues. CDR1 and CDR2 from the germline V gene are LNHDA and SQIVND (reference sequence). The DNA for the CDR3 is TGTGCCAGTACCCCTAAACCAGGCTACGAGCAGTACTTC. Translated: CASTPKPGYEQYF.

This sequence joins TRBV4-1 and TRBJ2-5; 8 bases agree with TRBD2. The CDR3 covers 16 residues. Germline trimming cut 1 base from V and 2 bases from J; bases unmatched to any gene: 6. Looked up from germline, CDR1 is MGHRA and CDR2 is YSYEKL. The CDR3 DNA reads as TGCGCCAGCAGCCAAGCCCTAGCGGGCAAACAAGAGACCCAGTACTTC. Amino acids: CASSQALAGKQETQYF.

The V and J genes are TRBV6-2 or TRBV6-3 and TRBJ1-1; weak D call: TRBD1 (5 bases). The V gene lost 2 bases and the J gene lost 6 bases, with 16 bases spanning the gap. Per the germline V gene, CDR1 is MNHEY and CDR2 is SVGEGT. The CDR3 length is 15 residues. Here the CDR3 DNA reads TGTGCCAGCAGTTACAGTAAAAGGGGTTGGGCTGAAGCTTTCTTT. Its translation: CASSYSKRGWAEAFF.